This TCR beta chain was profiled in a study of T cells in Graves' hyperthyroidism and ophthalmopathy. The V gene's germline CDR1 is ENHRY and CDR2 SYGVKD. The V and J ends lost 3 bases and 0 bases respectively, with 8 bases between them. The CDR3 covers 14 residues. It was RNA transcripts that yielded the amplified TCR beta CDR3 regions. The HTBI primer set was used in a first-round RT-PCR of the TCR CDR3. MiXCR was run by TCRdb on the multiplex PCR reads, yielding one entry per CDR3 protein. The profile shows under 350,000 distinct CDR3 sequences, roughly an eighth of them singletons. This clonotype was counted ten times or more.

Input material: blood. The J gene is TRBJ1-2, the V gene TRBV10-3, with a possible D match to TRBD1 (6 bases). The source is a woman aged 40 to 50 with Graves' ophthalmopathy. The CDR3 sequence: CAISDGGPNYGYTF. As DNA, the CDR3 is TGTGCCATCAGTGACGGGGGGCCTAACTATGGCTACACCTTC.